One and the same sample provided the 12 T cell receptor beta chains below, sequenced in a study of blood T cell repertoires in COVID-19 (dated by TCRdb to 2018 to 2021). Library prep was done by the immunoSEQ multiplex PCR assay. TCRdb mirrors the immuneACCESS table, restricted to in-frame sequences. Some clones are absent from its copies; in checked studies, under half trace to an unresolved V gene, and the reason for the others is unknown. The sample data list approximately 250,000 clones, and approximately 90% of these were observed just once. In total, the top ten clones hold approximately 2.7% of the sample. The specimen sequenced was PBMCs or T cells enriched from blood (not recorded which). The source is a man aged 40-50 years who had been exposed to COVID-19.

This clone was recorded only once. The chain employs TRBV6-5 and TRBJ2-7; possibly TRBD1 for D (6 bases). The germline gives CDR1 MNHEY, CDR2 SVGAGI. CDR3 length: 12 amino acids. V was pared by 8 bases and J by 1 base, with 9 bases between. This chain's CDR3 is CASGGGSYEQYF. As DNA, the CDR3 is TGTGCCAGCGGGGGCGGATCCTACGAGCAGTACTTC.

As DNA, the CDR3 is TGTGCCATCAAAGAAAGACTAGGAGCCTACGAGCAGTACTTC. Protein sequence: CAIKERLGAYEQYF. The chain is built from TRBV10-3 and TRBJ2-7; the D gene is possibly TRBD2 (6 bases). V lost 7 bases and J lost 2, with 15 bases in between. The CDR3 covers 14 residues. The V gene's germline CDR1 is ENHRY and CDR2 SYGVKD.

The chain combines TRBV15 with TRBJ1-2, with TRBD1 as a possible D gene (6 bases). The germline V and J ends were trimmed by 1 base and 0 bases, with 15 bases remaining between them. In germline, CDR1 is LNHNV, CDR2 YYDKDF (reference sequence). The CDR3 loop spans 17 amino acids. CDR3 loop: CATSRGTAETSNYGYTF. The CDR3 DNA follows: TGTGCCACCAGCAGAGGGACAGCCGAAACGTCTAACTATGGCTACACCTTC.

This clone was observed a handful of times. This chain links TRBV6-6 with TRBJ2-7; 7 nucleotides align to TRBD1. The germline V gene encodes CDR1 MNHNY and CDR2 SVGAGI (reference sequence). This CDR3 is built from 15 residues. V was clipped by 0 bases and J by 1 base; unmatched bases: 3. CDR3 coding DNA: TGTGCCAGCAGTTACTCCTGGACAGGTTCCTACGAGCAGTACTTC. This sequence encodes CASSYSWTGSYEQYF.

The chain is built from TRBV30 and TRBJ2-3; the D is unclear. The CDR3 totals 13 residues. Germline lookup yields CDR1 GTSNPN and CDR2 SVGIG (reference sequence). V was trimmed by 5 bases and J by 0 bases, leaving 9 bases between them. The CDR3 sequence is CAWAPGSTDTQYF. In DNA form, the CDR3 reads TGTGCCTGGGCCCCTGGCAGCACAGATACGCAGTATTTT.

This chain connects TRBV6-5 to TRBJ2-7; weak D call: TRBD2 (6 bases). V lost 11 bases and J 5 bases, leaving 19 bases between the germline ends. The CDR3 is 13 residues long. Germline V CDR1 and CDR2: MNHEY, SVGAGI. This chain's CDR3 is CASVFRGGNEQYF. DNA of the CDR3: TGTGCCTCTGTTTTTCGGGGAGGCAACGAGCAGTACTTC.

This chain joins TRBV24-1 and TRBJ2-3, with D possibly matching TRBD2 (5 bases). V dropped 0 bases and J dropped 5 bases, with 11 bases sitting between them. Germline V gives CDR1 KGHDR, CDR2 SFDVKD. The length of the CDR3 is 15 residues. In nucleotides, the CDR3 is TGTGCCACCAGTGATTTGGGGCGAGGAGGAGATACGCAGTATTTT. This translates into CATSDLGRGGDTQYF.

The chain is built from TRBV2 and TRBJ2-1, with 8 bases that match TRBD2. The CDR3 sequence is 16 residues long. CDR1 and CDR2 (germline): SNHLY, FYNNEI. Trimming at V came to 5 bases and at J to 0 bases, leaving 6 bases not matched to a gene. The chain's CDR3 is CASSRPSGFSYNEQFF. CDR3 sequence (DNA): TGTGCCAGCAGTCGGCCTAGCGGGTTCTCCTACAATGAGCAGTTCTTC. Variable domain in full (rest from reference TRBV2 and TRBJ2-1): EPEVTQTPSHQVTQMGQEVILRCVPISNHLYFYWYRQILGQKVEFLVSFYNNEISEKSEIFDDQFSVERPDGSNFTLKIRSTKLEDSAMYFCASSRPSGFSYNEQFFGPGTRLTVL.

V is TRBV10-3 and J is TRBJ2-7, with 10 bases matching TRBD1. Germline V gene sequence: CDR1 ENHRY, CDR2 SYGVKD. Unmatched junction bases numbered 6, after V lost 4 bases and J lost 6 bases. The CDR3 extends over 14 amino acids. As DNA, the CDR3 is TGTGCCATCAGTGGGACGACAGGGGGCGCCGAGCAGTACTTC. Amino acids: CAISGTTGGAEQYF.

This chain links TRBV5-8 with TRBJ2-1; 7 nucleotides line up with TRBD2. The junction had 4 bases not matched to a gene; V was cut back by 2 bases and J by 8 bases. The CDR3 consists of 13 residues. Germline V CDR1 and CDR2: SGHTS, YDEGEE. CDR3 sequence: CASSLRLAHEQFF. The CDR3 bases are TGTGCCAGCAGCTTACGACTAGCCCATGAGCAGTTCTTC.

This chain links TRBV7-8 with TRBJ2-7; the match to TRBD2 covers 8 bases. Unmatched junction bases numbered 8, after V lost 1 base and J lost 6 bases. The CDR3 totals 15 residues. CDR1 is SGHVS and CDR2 is FQNEAQ in the germline V gene. CDR3 DNA sequence: TGTGCCAGCAGCTTAGGAAGCGGGAGAACGCCCGAGCAGTACTTC. Its translation: CASSLGSGRTPEQYF. The variable domain in full, with the rest retrieved from reference TRBV7-8 and TRBJ2-7, is GAGVSQSPRYKVAKRGQDVALRCDPISGHVSLFWYQQALGQGPEFLTYFQNEAQLDKSGLPSDRFFAERPEGSVSTLKIQRTQQEDSAVYLCASSLGSGRTPEQYFGPGTRLTVT.

CDR3 DNA sequence: TGTGCCAGCTCACCCCCTCACAGGGGCACTGAAGCTTTCTTT. Translating gives CASSPPHRGTEAFF. The chain couples TRBV18 to TRBJ1-1; 7 positions match TRBD1. Germline CDR1 KGHSH, CDR2 LQKENI. The junction had 5 bases not matched to a gene; V was cut back by 3 bases and J by 4 bases. The CDR3 contains 14 residues.